These 18 T cell receptor beta chains share one sample of origin, sequenced in a study of naive and memory T cell subsets. Both TRBC1 and TRBC2 were covered by a beta constant-region primer of two equimolar oligonucleotides. TCRdb reanalysed the UMI-ligation and nested PCR reads using MiXCR and keeps one entry per CDR3 protein. The sample has tens of thousands of distinct CDR3 sequences, around 7% seen once. Sequencing input: central memory CD4+ T cells from blood. The receptors shown here come from a human donor in good health.

There are many counts of this clonotype. Germline is not matched at one junction end, which may reflect a read error. This chain joins TRBV7-2 and TRBJ1-6, with a possible D match to TRBD1 (5 bases). This CDR3 comprises 14 residues. Germline V CDR1 and CDR2: SGHTA, FQGNSA. The CDR3 spells CASSGGTYNSPLHF. CDR3 nucleotides: TGTGCCAGCAGCGGGGGGACCTACAATTCACCCCTCCACTTT.

The table lists this clonotype with many counts. The rearrangement joins TRBV12-3 or TRBV12-4 to TRBJ2-1; a possible D gene is TRBD2 (5 bases). This CDR3 comprises 12 residues. The V end was cut by 2 bases, the J end by 9 bases, with 8 bases between. Here the CDR3 DNA reads TGTGCCAGCAGTTTACAGAGGGCTGAGCAGTTCTTC. Translating gives CASSLQRAEQFF.

The J gene is TRBJ2-5, the V gene TRBV6-5; no reliable D call. The germline gives CDR1 MNHEY, CDR2 SVGAGI. The CDR3 has 13 residues. The ends were cut back, 10 bases at V and 1 base at J, with 13 bases in the middle. CDR3 DNA: TGTGCCACCACCAGACCGTTCCAAGAGACCCAGTACTTC. Translation gives CATTRPFQETQYF.

This clonotype has at least ten counts. The chain links TRBV7-2 to TRBJ2-7; no reliable D call. CDR1 and CDR2 (germline): SGHTA, FQGNSA. With 4 bases removed from V and 0 bases from J, the gap between germline ends came to 7 bases. This CDR3 contains 13 residues. CDR3 protein: CASSSLDSYEQYF. The CDR3 bases are TGTGCCAGCAGCTCACTGGACTCCTACGAGCAGTACTTC. Complete variable domain (other parts from reference TRBV7-2 and TRBJ2-7): GAGVSQSPSNKVTEKGKDVELRCDPISGHTALYWYRQSLGQGLEFLIYFQGNSAPDKSGLPSDRFSAERTGGSVSTLTIQRTQQEDSAVYLCASSSLDSYEQYFGPGTRLTVT.

Many counts were recorded for this clonotype. The chain carries TRBV7-2 and TRBJ2-5, with a weak D call TRBD2 (6 bases). V was pared by 5 bases and J by 2 bases, with 12 bases between. The CDR3 length is 14 residues. Germline V gives CDR1 SGHTA, CDR2 FQGNSA. In DNA, the CDR3 is TGTGCCAGCAGCCGCGGGACTTCACAAGAGACCCAGTACTTC. Encoded protein: CASSRGTSQETQYF.

V is TRBV30 and J is TRBJ2-3; D remains ambiguous. This CDR3 has 11 amino acids. Germline CDR1 and CDR2: GTSNPN and SVGIG (reference sequence). Trimming removed 5 bases from V and 5 bases from J, with 8 bases in between. DNA for the CDR3: TGTGCCTGGGGTATCGGAGATACGCAGTATTTT. Encoded protein: CAWGIGDTQYF.

This clonotype was detected many times. The V and J genes are TRBV18 and TRBJ1-1, with D unclear. Germline CDR1 is KGHSH and CDR2 is LQKENI. The CDR3 runs 14 residues. V was cut by 0 bases and J by 1 base, with 6 bases left in between. The CDR3 protein is CASSPPGTNTEAFF. CDR3 bases: TGTGCCAGCTCACCACCAGGTACGAACACTGAAGCTTTCTTT. Variable domain in full (rest from reference TRBV18 and TRBJ1-1): NAGVMQNPRHLVRRRGQEARLRCSPMKGHSHVYWYRQLPEEGLKFMVYLQKENIIDESGMPKERFSAEFPKEGPSILRIQQVVRGDSAAYFCASSPPGTNTEAFFGQGTRLTVV.

This clonotype was seen at least ten times. Here the CDR3 DNA reads TGTGCCAGCAGCTTGGCGGGGGACAGCCGGTTAATGAACACTGAAGCTTTCTTT. Translation: CASSLAGDSRLMNTEAFF. The rearrangement links TRBV5-4 to TRBJ1-1; 7 nucleotides match TRBD1. V lost 0 bases, J lost 0 bases, and 11 bases stayed unmatched. Germline loops: CDR1 SGHNT, CDR2 YYREEE (reference sequence). The length of the CDR3 is 18 residues.

This clonotype has at least ten counts. The V call is TRBV3-1, the J call TRBJ1-5, with D uncertain. CDR1 and CDR2 from the germline V gene are LGHDT and YNNKEL (reference sequence). Trimming stripped 0 bases from V and 7 bases from J, with 10 bases between. CDR3 size: 14 residues. Here the CDR3 DNA reads TGTGCCAGCAGCCAAGACCAGGTAGGACAGCCCCAGCATTTT. It encodes CASSQDQVGQPQHF.

This clonotype was seen at least ten times. The chain uses TRBV7-2 and TRBJ2-1; D unclear. CDR1 is SGHTA and CDR2 is FQGNSA in the germline V gene. V dropped 6 bases and J dropped 8 bases, with 14 bases sitting between them. CDR3 length equals 13 residues. DNA of the CDR3: TGTGCCAGCAGGAGCGCCAGCTCCGATGAGCAGTTCTTC. Its protein is CASRSASSDEQFF.

The V call is TRBV30, the J call TRBJ1-5; weak D call: TRBD1 (6 bases). Germline V lookup: CDR1 GTSNPN, CDR2 SVGIG (reference sequence). This CDR3 spans 12 amino acids. The V gene lost 4 bases and the J gene lost 6 bases, with 10 bases spanning the gap. This chain's CDR3 is CAWNQGRQPQHF. The DNA of the CDR3 is TGTGCCTGGAATCAGGGGCGTCAGCCCCAGCATTTT.

This clonotype was seen at least ten times. The CDR3 DNA reads as TGTGCCAGCAGTTCACAACAGGGGGCGCGGGGCACTGAAGCTTTCTTT. It is translated as CASSSQQGARGTEAFF. The V call is TRBV6-2 or TRBV6-3, the J call TRBJ1-1, with TRBD1 identical over 9 bases. The CDR3 has 16 amino acids. Losses at the gene ends were 4 bases for V and 4 bases for J; bases not matched to a gene: 10. Germline assignment: CDR1 MNHEY and CDR2 SVGEGT.

This clonotype was counted ten times or more. The V and J genes are TRBV7-2 and TRBJ1-2, with 9 nucleotides matching TRBD1. This CDR3 region has 13 residues. With V trimmed by 5 bases and J by 6 bases, 4 bases remained unmatched. The V gene's germline CDR1 is SGHTA and CDR2 FQGNSA. The CDR3 region is CASSNRDRDGYTF. CDR3 DNA sequence: TGTGCCAGCAGCAACCGGGACAGGGATGGCTACACCTTC.

This clonotype was recorded a few times. The J gene is TRBJ2-3, the V gene TRBV27, with 15 bases that match TRBD2. This CDR3 is 18 amino acids long. The trim removed 2 bases at V and 5 bases at J, leaving 8 bases unmatched. Per germline, CDR1 MNHEY and CDR2 SMNVEV (reference sequence). The chain's CDR3 is CASSLPRTSGRAEDTQYF. The CDR3 region has the DNA TGTGCCAGCAGTTTACCACGGACTAGCGGGAGGGCCGAAGATACGCAGTATTTT.

Ten or more counts support this clonotype. The gene calls are TRBV7-3 and TRBJ2-1; 8 nucleotides agree with TRBD1. The CDR3 contains 14 residues. CDR1 and CDR2 (germline): SGHTA, FQGTGA. V lost 2 bases to trimming and J lost 5 bases; unmatched junction nucleotides: 2. CDR3 sequence reads: CASSLGQGNNEQFF. CDR3 DNA: TGTGCCAGCAGCTTAGGACAGGGAAACAATGAGCAGTTCTTC.

This clonotype has a count of ten or more. The rearrangement links TRBV19 to TRBJ1-6, with TRBD1 as a possible D gene (6 bases). Germline CDR1 and CDR2: LNHDA and SQIVND (reference sequence). This CDR3 has 14 residues. V was pared by 4 bases and J by 8 bases, with 12 bases between. In nucleotides, the CDR3 is TGTGCCAGTAGTACGGACAGAAACCATTCACCCCTCCACTTT. Amino acids: CASSTDRNHSPLHF.

This clonotype was picked up many times. The rearrangement joins TRBV7-2 to TRBJ1-2; TRBD1 matches at 9 bases. V gave up 5 bases and J gave up 6 bases; unmatched junction bases: 7. This CDR3 has 14 amino acids. CDR1 and CDR2 from the germline V gene are SGHTA and FQGNSA. Here the CDR3 DNA reads TGTGCCAGCAGCCGATCAAGACAGGGGGATGGCTACACCTTC. Translating it yields CASSRSRQGDGYTF.

The rearrangement joins TRBV11-3 to TRBJ1-1; possible D gene TRBD1, 5 bases. The germline CDR1 and CDR2 sequences are SGHNT and YENEEA. Trimming stripped 1 base from V and 6 bases from J, with 18 bases between. CDR3 size: 16 residues. The CDR3 DNA sequence: TGTGCCAGCAGCTTAGCGCAGGGCTATCGCGTAGCTGAAGCTTTCTTT. Amino acids: CASSLAQGYRVAEAFF.